A single sample gave rise to the 3 T cell receptor beta chains below, sequenced in a study of tumor-infiltrating lymphocytes in primary liver carcinoma. The study extracted blood RNA from unsorted whole blood and also extracted germline DNA. Total RNA amounting to roughly 450 ng was the source from which TCR beta cDNA was made with a constant-region primer. A slightly modified ARM-PCR protocol with three nested multiplex PCR rounds produced these TCR beta libraries. Use of TRBV1-TRBV30 forward primers with a C-beta reverse primer characterized the first two PCR rounds, which lasted about 11 cycles each. TCRdb re-derived calls from the multiplex PCR reads in MiXCR, one entry per CDR3 protein. The table includes 330,000 or so distinct CDR3 sequences, 65% detected once. The source material was peripheral blood. The receptors stem from a man aged 40-49 years with primary liver carcinoma and hepatitis B virus infection.

The chain carries TRBV20-1 and TRBJ2-1, with TRBD2 identical over 10 bases. Germline lookup yields CDR1 DFQATT and CDR2 SNEGSKA (reference sequence). CDR3 length equals 17 residues. Losses at the gene ends were 0 bases for V and 8 bases for J; bases not matched to a gene: 13. The CDR3 reads CSARDFSAGGPDHEQFF. The CDR3 nucleotides are TGCAGTGCTAGAGATTTCTCAGCGGGAGGGCCAGACCATGAGCAGTTCTTC.

Points on this clonotype: One end of the junction is discordant with germline, which a read error may explain. The chain couples TRBV7-9 to TRBJ2-3; 10 bases line up with TRBD1. Per the germline V gene, CDR1 is SEHNR and CDR2 is FQNEAQ (reference sequence). The CDR3 is made up of 15 amino acids. The CDR3 reads CASSFGQGGSDMQYF. CDR3 nucleotide sequence: TGTGCCAGCAGCTTTGGACAGGGGGGATCAGATATGCAGTATTTT.

This clonotype is a singleton in its sample. Here the CDR3 omits its conserved ending phenylalanine or tryptophan, so a read error is the likely source. The chain employs TRBV5-4 and TRBJ2-5; the D is unclear. With 1 base removed from V and 7 bases from J, the gap between germline ends came to 11 bases. CDR3 length: 13 amino acids. Germline CDR1 is SGHNT and CDR2 is YYREEE (reference sequence). The CDR3 DNA sequence: TGTGCCAGCAGCTTGTGGGGTAGAAGGACCCAGTACCTC. Translating gives CASSLWGRRTQYL.